The 12 T cell receptor beta chains below all came from one sample that was sequenced in a study of cytomegalovirus exposure and HLA in healthy donors. Both 60 Vbeta primers and 13 Jbeta primers went into the PCR. The assay was immunoSEQ multiplex PCR, and TCRdb's table has in-frame clones only and misses some. This sample yields about 120,000 clones, of which over 8.5% are seen a single time; approximately 6.6% belongs to the top ten. Sequencing input: PBMCs. Source of these receptors: a woman between 40 and 55 years old in good health and CMV-seropositive.

V and J are TRBV6-4 and TRBJ2-3, with 7 nucleotides matching TRBD2. Germline CDR1 and CDR2: MRHNA and SNTAGT. The trim removed 0 bases at V and 8 bases at J, leaving 14 bases unmatched. CDR3 length: 17 amino acids. CDR3 sequence: CASSDSKATSGGGTQYF. The CDR3 DNA reads TGTGCCAGCAGTGACTCGAAGGCGACTAGTGGGGGGGGTACGCAGTATTTT.

V usage is TRBV19 and J usage is TRBJ1-2; D is uncertain. V was trimmed by 7 bases and J by 7 bases, leaving 10 bases between them. The CDR3 spans 11 residues. Germline V gives CDR1 LNHDA, CDR2 SQIVND (reference sequence). The CDR3 DNA follows: TGTGCCAGTACGGGGATCTTTGGCTACACCTTC. Translating gives CASTGIFGYTF.

There are a few counts of this clone. The rearrangement uses TRBV2 and TRBJ2-3, with a tentative D call TRBD1 (6 bases). From germline, CDR1 is SNHLY and CDR2 FYNNEI. The CDR3 consists of 16 residues. V shed 3 bases and J shed 2 bases, with 15 bases lying between them. CDR3 sequence (DNA): TGTGCCAGCAGTGATGATCCACAGGGTTTCACAGATACGCAGTATTTT. Its translation: CASSDDPQGFTDTQYF.

This clone was seen at least ten times. This chain uses TRBV5-1 with TRBJ2-3, with D maybe TRBD1 (6 bases). CDR3 length: 16 residues. With 3 bases removed from V and 0 bases from J, the gap between germline ends came to 14 bases. Looked up from germline, CDR1 is SGHRS and CDR2 is YFSETQ. CDR3 region: CASSSEGEPSTDTQYF. In DNA form, the CDR3 reads TGCGCCAGCAGCTCTGAGGGGGAGCCAAGCACAGATACGCAGTATTTT.

There are a few counts of this clone. The chain has TRBV6-1 and TRBJ2-1, with TRBD2 matching over 10 bases. Germline V gene lookup returns CDR1 MNHNS and CDR2 SASEGT. The J segment lost 11 bases and the V segment lost 4 bases, leaving 11 bases of the junction unmatched. The CDR3 length is 15 residues. CDR3 sequence reads: CASSVHSGGAGQQFF. DNA of the CDR3: TGTGCCAGCAGTGTCCACAGCGGGGGGGCCGGGCAGCAGTTCTTC.

The rearrangement uses TRBV7-6 and TRBJ1-1; D uncertain. Germline values: CDR1 SGHVS, CDR2 FNYEAQ. CDR3 size: 15 residues. Trimming took 0 bases from V and 4 from J, leaving 12 bases between them. The CDR3 coding sequence is TGTGCCAGCAGCTTAGCAAGAAAAGCAGGCACTGAAGCTTTCTTT. Its translation is CASSLARKAGTEAFF.

J is TRBJ2-3 and V is TRBV9, with 12 bases lining up with TRBD2. The CDR3 covers 19 residues. The V segment lost 3 bases and the J segment 3 bases; nucleotides outside the gene matches: 14. Germline V gives CDR1 SGDLS, CDR2 YYNGEE. Here the CDR3 DNA reads TGTGCCAGCAGCGCCCGGGGGCTAGCGGGGGGGAGCTCTACAGATACGCAGTATTTT. Translating gives CASSARGLAGGSSTDTQYF.

The chain employs TRBV7-7 and TRBJ2-1; 9 bases line up with TRBD1. V shed 5 bases and J 15 bases; nucleotides not matched to a gene: 11. Germline values: CDR1 SSHAT, CDR2 FNYEAQ (reference sequence). The length of the CDR3 is 13 residues. This chain's CDR3 is CASSPNRGQRLFF. Here the CDR3 DNA reads TGTGCCAGCAGCCCGAACAGGGGGCAAAGGCTGTTCTTC.

V usage is TRBV29-1 and J usage is TRBJ1-2; 7 bases are shared with TRBD1. The CDR3 is made up of 14 amino acids. The germline gives CDR1 SQVTM, CDR2 ANQGSEA. V shed 5 bases and J 6 bases; nucleotides not matched to a gene: 12. As DNA, the CDR3 is TGCAGCGTTTGGAGGACAGGAAGGTACGATGGCTACACCTTC. Amino acid sequence: CSVWRTGRYDGYTF.

The genes are TRBV30 and TRBJ2-3, with 8 nucleotides matching TRBD2. The V gene's germline CDR1 is GTSNPN and CDR2 SVGIG (reference sequence). This CDR3 has 14 amino acids. V dropped 0 bases and J dropped 8; count of bases not matched to a gene: 7. The CDR3 loop is CAWSVAGGGGTQYF. The CDR3 region has the DNA TGTGCCTGGAGTGTGGCGGGGGGAGGGGGTACGCAGTATTTT.

Only a few counts were recorded for this clone. The chain combines TRBV30 with TRBJ1-1, with a tentative D call TRBD1 (6 bases). CDR3 size: 18 residues. Trimming left V 4 bases short and J 0 bases short, with 24 bases between. Germline V CDR1 and CDR2: GTSNPN, SVGIG (reference sequence). CDR3 in amino acids: CAWTFFTGSFEMNTEAFF. In nucleotides, the CDR3 is TGTGCCTGGACCTTTTTCACAGGGAGCTTCGAGATGAACACTGAAGCTTTCTTT.

This chain uses TRBV7-2 with TRBJ1-2, with 9 bases fitting TRBD1. The germline gives CDR1 SGHTA, CDR2 FQGNSA. Trimming cost V 2 bases and J 7 bases; bases outside gene matches: 8. The CDR3 extends over 15 amino acids. CDR3 bases: TGTGCCAGCAGCTTAATTATCGGGACAGGGTCTGGCTACACCTTC. Its translation: CASSLIIGTGSGYTF.